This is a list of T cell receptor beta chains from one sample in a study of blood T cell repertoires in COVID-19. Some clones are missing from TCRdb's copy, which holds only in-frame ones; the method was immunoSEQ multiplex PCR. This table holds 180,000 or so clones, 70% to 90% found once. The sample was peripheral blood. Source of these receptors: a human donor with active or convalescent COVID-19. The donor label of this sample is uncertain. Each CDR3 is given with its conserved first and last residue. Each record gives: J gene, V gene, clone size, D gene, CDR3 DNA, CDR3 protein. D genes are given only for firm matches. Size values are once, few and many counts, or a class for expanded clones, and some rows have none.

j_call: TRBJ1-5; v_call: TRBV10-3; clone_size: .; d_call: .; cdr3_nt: TGTGCCATCAGCGCTGGAGGCCAAAGTGTGGGCAATCAGCCCCAGCATTTT; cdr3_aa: CAISAGGQSVGNQPQHF
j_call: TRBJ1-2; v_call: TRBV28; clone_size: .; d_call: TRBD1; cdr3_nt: TGTGCCAGCAGTTTATCTTCAGGGGGCAGAGGTGGCTACACCTTC; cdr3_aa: CASSLSSGGRGGYTF
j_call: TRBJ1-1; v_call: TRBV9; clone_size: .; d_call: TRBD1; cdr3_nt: TGTGCCAGCAGCGCCGGGACAGGGGGCGTGAGCACTGAAGCTTTCTTT; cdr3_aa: CASSAGTGGVSTEAFF
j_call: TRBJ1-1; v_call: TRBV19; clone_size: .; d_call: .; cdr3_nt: TGTGCCAGTATGTGGGGGGTTAACACTGAAGCTTTCTTT; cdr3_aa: CASMWGVNTEAFF
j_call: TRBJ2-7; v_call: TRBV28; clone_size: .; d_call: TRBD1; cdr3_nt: TGTGCCAGCAATCCCCGACAGGGGTCCTACGAGCAGTACTTC; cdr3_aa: CASNPRQGSYEQYF
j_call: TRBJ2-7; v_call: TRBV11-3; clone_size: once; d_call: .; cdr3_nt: TGTGCCAGCAGCCCCAGTGGGCCCATCGGTTCCGGCGAGCAGTACTTC; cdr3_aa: CASSPSGPIGSGEQYF
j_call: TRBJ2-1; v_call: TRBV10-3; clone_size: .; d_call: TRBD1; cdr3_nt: TGTGCCATCAGCGGACAGGAAATGAATGAGCAGTTCTTC; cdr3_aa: CAISGQEMNEQFF
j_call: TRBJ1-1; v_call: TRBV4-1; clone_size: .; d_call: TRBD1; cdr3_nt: TGCGCCAGCAGCCTACTCGGTAACAGGGGGGAAGCTTTCTTT; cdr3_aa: CASSLLGNRGEAFF
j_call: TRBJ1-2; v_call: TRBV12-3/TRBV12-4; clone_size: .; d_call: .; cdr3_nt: TGTGCCAGCAGTTGGCAGGTATATGGCTACACCTTC; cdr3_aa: CASSWQVYGYTF
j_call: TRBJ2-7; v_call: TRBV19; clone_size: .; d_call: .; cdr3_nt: TGTGCCAGTAGTATCGGAGTCTTCTCCTACGAGCAGTACTTC; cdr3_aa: CASSIGVFSYEQYF
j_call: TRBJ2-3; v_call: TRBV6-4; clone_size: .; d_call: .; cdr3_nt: TGTGCCAGCAGTTCCGCAGATACGCAGTATTTT; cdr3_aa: CASSSADTQYF
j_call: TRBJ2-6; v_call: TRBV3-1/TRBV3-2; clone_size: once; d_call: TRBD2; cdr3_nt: TGTGCCAGCACGGGCGGGAGGGCATCGGGGGCCAACGTCCTGACTTTC; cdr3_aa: CASTGGRASGANVLTF
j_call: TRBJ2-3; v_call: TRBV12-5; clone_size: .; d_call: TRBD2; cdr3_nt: TGTGCTAGTGGTTGGGGGTCGGGAGGGAACACAGATACGCAGTATTTT; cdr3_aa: CASGWGSGGNTDTQYF
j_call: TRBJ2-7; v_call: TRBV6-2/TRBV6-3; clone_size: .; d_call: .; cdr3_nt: TGTGCCAGCAGTAATTTTCCGGGACTGAGCTCCTACGAGCAGTACTTC; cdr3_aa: CASSNFPGLSSYEQYF
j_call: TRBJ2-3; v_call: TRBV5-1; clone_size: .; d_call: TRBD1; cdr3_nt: TGCGCCAGCAGCTTGGAGGGGGCTGTCACAGATACGCAGTATTTT; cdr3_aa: CASSLEGAVTDTQYF
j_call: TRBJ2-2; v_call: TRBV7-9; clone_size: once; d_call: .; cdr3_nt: TGTGCCAGCAGCTTGAGGGAATTGAACACCGGGGAGCTGTTTTTT; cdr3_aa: CASSLRELNTGELFF
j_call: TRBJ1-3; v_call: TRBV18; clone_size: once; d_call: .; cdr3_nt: TGTGCCAGCTCCCCTAGGTCCGGAAACACCATATATTTT; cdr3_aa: CASSPRSGNTIYF
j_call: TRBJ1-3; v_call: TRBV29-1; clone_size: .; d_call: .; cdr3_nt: TGCAGCGTAGCCGGGACTCTAGGTGGAAACACCATATATTTT; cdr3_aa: CSVAGTLGGNTIYF
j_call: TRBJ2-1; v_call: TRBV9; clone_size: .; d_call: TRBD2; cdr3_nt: TGTGCCAGCAGACCTAGGTTAGCGGGGGACAATGAGCAGTTCTTC; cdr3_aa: CASRPRLAGDNEQFF
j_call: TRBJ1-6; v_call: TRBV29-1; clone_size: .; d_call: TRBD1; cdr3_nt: TGCAGCGTTGGGACAGGGCTTAATTCACCCCTCCACTTT; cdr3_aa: CSVGTGLNSPLHF
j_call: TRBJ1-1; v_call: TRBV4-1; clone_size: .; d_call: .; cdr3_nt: TGCGCCAGCAGCCAAGGTCTTAGGAACACTGAAGCTTTCTTT; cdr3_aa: CASSQGLRNTEAFF
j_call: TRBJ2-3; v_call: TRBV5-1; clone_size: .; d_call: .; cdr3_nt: TGCGCCAGCAGCTTGGCCGAGAGAGATACGCAGTATTTT; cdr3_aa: CASSLAERDTQYF
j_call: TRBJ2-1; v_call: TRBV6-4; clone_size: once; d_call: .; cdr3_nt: TGTGCCAGCAGCCCCGAGGGGGTCTCCTACAATGAGCAGTTCTTC; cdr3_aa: CASSPEGVSYNEQFF
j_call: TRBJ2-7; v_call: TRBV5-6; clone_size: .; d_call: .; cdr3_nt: TGTGCCAGCAGCAGGGGGTACGAGCAGTACTTC; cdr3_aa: CASSRGYEQYF
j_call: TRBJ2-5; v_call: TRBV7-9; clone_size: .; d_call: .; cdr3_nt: TGTGCCAGCAGCGTTATAACAGGGATCCAAGAGACCCAGTACTTC; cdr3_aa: CASSVITGIQETQYF
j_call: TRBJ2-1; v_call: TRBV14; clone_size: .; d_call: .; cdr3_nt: TGTGCCAGCAGCCGCAGGACAGTTTACAATGAGCAGTTCTTC; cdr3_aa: CASSRRTVYNEQFF
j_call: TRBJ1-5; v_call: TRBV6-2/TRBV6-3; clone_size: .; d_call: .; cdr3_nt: TGTGCCAGCAGTTTTCAGGGTCTGAGCAATCAGCCCCAGCATTTT; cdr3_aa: CASSFQGLSNQPQHF